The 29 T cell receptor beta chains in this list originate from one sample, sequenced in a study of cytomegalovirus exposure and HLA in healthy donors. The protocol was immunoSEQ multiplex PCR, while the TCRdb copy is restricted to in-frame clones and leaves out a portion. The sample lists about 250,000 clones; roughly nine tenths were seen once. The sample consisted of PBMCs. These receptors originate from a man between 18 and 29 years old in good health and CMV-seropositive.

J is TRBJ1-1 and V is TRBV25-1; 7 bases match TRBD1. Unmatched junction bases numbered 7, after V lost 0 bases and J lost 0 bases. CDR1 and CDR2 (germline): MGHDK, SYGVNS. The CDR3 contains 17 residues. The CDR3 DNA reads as TGTGCCAGCAGTGAATACGGGAAGGGGGCCCTGAACACTGAAGCTTTCTTT. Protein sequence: CASSEYGKGALNTEAFF.

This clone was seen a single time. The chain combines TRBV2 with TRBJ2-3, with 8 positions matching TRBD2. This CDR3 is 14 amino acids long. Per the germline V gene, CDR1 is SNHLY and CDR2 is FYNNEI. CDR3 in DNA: TGTGCTGGGTCTGGACTAGCATCTACAGATACGCAGTATTTT. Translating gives CAGSGLASTDTQYF.

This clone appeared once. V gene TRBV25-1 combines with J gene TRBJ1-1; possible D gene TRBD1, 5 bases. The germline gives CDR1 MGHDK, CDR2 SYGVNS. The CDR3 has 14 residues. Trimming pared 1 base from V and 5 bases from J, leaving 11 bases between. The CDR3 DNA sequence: TGTGCCAGCAGTGAATTGGGCAGGGAAACTGAAGCTTTCTTT. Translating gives CASSELGRETEAFF.

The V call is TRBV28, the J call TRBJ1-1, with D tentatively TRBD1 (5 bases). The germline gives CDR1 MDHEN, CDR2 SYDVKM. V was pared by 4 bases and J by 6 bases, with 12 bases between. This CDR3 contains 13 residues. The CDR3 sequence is CASSSPMGAEAFF. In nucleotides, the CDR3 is TGTGCCAGCAGTTCGCCCATGGGGGCTGAAGCTTTCTTT. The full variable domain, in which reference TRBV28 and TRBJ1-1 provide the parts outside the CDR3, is DVKVTQSSRYLVKRTGEKVFLECVQDMDHENMFWYRQDPGLGLRLIYFSYDVKMKEKGDIPEGYSVSREKKERFSLILESASTNQTSMYLCASSSPMGAEAFFGQGTRLTVV.

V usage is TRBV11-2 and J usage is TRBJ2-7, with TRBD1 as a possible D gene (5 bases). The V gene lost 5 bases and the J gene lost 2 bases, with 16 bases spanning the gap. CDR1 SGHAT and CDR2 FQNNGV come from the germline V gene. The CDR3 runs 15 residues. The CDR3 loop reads CASSLNQGGTYEQYF. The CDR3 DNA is TGTGCCAGCAGCCTCAACCAGGGCGGAACCTACGAGCAGTACTTC.

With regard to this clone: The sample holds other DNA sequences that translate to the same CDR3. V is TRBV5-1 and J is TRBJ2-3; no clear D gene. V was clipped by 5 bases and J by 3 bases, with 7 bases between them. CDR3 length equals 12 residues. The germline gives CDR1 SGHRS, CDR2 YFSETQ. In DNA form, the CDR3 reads TGCGCCAGCAGGGACGGGACAGATACGCAGTATTTT. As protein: CASRDGTDTQYF.

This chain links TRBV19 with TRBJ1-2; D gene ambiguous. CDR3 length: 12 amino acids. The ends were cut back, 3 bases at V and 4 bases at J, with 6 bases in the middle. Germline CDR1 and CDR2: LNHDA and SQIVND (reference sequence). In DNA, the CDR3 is TGTGCCAGTAGTATGGTTAGCTATGGCTACACCTTC. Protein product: CASSMVSYGYTF. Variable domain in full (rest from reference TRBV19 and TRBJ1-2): DGGITQSPKYLFRKEGQNVTLSCEQNLNHDAMYWYRQDPGQGLRLIYYSQIVNDFQKGDIAEGYSVSREKKESFPLTVTSAQKNPTAFYLCASSMVSYGYTFGSGTRLTVV.

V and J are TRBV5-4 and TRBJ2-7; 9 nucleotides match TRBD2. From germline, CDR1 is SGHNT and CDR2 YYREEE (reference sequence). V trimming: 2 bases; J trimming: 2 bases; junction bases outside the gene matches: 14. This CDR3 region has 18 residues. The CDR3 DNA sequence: TGTGCCAGCAGCTTCCCTCCCCTGGGCGGGAGGGCAACCTACGAGCAGTACTTC. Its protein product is CASSFPPLGGRATYEQYF.

The CDR3 region has the DNA TGTGCCTGGAGTGTAACCGGGACCCCCGGTGAGCCCCAGCATTTT. Its protein is CAWSVTGTPGEPQHF. V is TRBV30 and J is TRBJ1-5, with a possible D match to TRBD1 (5 bases). CDR1 is GTSNPN, CDR2 SVGIG, per germline (reference sequence). The CDR3 contains 15 residues. V lost 0 bases to trimming and J lost 8 bases, with 17 bases between them.

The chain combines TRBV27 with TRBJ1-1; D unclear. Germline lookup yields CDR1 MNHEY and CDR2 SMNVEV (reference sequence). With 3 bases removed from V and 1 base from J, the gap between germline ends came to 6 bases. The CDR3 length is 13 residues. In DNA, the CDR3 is TGTGCCAGCAGTTTTTCTACGAACACTGAAGCTTTCTTT. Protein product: CASSFSTNTEAFF.

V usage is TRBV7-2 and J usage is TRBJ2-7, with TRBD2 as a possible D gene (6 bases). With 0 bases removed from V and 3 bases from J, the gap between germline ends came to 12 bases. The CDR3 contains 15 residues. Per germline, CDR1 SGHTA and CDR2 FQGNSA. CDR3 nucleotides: TGTGCCAGCAGCTTAGCGGGACTCGAAAGCTACGAGCAGTACTTC. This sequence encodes CASSLAGLESYEQYF.

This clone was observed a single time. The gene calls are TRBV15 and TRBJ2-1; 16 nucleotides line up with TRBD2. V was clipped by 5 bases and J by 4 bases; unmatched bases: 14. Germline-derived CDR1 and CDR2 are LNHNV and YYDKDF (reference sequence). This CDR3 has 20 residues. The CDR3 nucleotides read TGTGCCACCAGCCTTCGGGGACTAGCGGGAGGGGGAGTCGGTTACAATGAGCAGTTCTTC. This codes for CATSLRGLAGGGVGYNEQFF.

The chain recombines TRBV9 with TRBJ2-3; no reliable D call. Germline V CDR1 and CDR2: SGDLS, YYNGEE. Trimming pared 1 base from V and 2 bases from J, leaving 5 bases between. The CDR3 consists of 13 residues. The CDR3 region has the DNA TGTGCCAGCAGCGTATTAGTCACAGATACGCAGTATTTT. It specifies CASSVLVTDTQYF.

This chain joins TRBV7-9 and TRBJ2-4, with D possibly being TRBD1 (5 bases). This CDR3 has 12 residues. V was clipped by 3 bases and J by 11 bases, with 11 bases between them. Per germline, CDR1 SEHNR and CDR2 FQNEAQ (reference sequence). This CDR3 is CASSFQGEFQYF. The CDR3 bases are TGTGCCAGCAGCTTCCAGGGTGAATTTCAGTACTTC.

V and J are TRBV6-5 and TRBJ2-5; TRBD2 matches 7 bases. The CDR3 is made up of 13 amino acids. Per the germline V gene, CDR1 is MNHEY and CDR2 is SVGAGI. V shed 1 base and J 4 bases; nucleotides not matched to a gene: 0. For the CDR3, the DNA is TGTGCCAGCAGTTACTGGGGGGGAGAGACCCAGTACTTC. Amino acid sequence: CASSYWGGETQYF.

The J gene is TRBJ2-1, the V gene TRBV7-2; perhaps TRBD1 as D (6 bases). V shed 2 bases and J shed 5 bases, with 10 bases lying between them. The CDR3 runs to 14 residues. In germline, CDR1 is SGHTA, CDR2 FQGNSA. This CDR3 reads CASSLRRGDNEQFF. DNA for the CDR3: TGTGCCAGCAGCTTACGCAGGGGTGACAATGAGCAGTTCTTC.

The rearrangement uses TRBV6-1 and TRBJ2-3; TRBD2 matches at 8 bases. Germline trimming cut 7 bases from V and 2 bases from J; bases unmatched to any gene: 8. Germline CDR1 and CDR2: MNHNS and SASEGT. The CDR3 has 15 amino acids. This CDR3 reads CASNPLAGTTDTQYF. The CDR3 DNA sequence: TGTGCCAGCAACCCGCTAGCGGGTACCACAGATACGCAGTATTTT.

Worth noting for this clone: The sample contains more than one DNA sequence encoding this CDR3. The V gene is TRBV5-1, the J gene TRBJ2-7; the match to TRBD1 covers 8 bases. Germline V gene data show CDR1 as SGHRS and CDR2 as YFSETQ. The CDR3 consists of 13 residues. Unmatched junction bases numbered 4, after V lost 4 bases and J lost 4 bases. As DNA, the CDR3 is TGCGCCAGCAGCCCTCAGGGGGCATACGAGCAGTACTTC. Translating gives CASSPQGAYEQYF.

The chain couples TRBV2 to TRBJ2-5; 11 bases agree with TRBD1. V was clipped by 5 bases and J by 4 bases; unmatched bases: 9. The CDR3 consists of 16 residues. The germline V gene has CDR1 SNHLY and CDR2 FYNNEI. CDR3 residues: CASSPPTGTGGETQYF. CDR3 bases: TGTGCCAGCAGTCCTCCGACCGGGACAGGGGGAGAGACCCAGTACTTC.

As DNA, the CDR3 is TGTGCCTGGAGTGCAGGGGGACAGTTGTTAGCCAAAAACATTCAGTACTTC. Amino acid sequence: CAWSAGGQLLAKNIQYF. The gene calls are TRBV30 and TRBJ2-4; 7 bases agree with TRBD1. J lost 0 bases, V lost 1 base, and 9 bases had no gene match. The germline gives CDR1 GTSNPN, CDR2 SVGIG (reference sequence). CDR3 size: 17 residues.

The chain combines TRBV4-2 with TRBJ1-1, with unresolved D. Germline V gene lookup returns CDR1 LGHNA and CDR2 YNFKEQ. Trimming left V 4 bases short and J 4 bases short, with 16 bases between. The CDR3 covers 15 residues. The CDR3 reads CASSPALERSTEAFF. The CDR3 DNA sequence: TGTGCCAGCAGCCCAGCCCTCGAGAGGAGCACTGAAGCTTTCTTT.

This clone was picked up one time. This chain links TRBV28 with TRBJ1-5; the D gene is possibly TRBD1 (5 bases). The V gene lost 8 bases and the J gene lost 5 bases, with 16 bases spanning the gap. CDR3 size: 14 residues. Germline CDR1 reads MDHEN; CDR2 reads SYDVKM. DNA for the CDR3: TGTGCCAGCCGGGACCTCCGAGGGGATCAGCCCCAGCATTTT. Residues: CASRDLRGDQPQHF.

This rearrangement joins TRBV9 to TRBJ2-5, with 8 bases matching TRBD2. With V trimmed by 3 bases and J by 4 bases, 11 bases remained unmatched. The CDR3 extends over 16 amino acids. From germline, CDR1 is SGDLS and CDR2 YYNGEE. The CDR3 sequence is CASSAGGRGFLETQYF. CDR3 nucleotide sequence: TGTGCCAGCAGCGCGGGAGGGCGCGGGTTTTTAGAGACCCAGTACTTC.

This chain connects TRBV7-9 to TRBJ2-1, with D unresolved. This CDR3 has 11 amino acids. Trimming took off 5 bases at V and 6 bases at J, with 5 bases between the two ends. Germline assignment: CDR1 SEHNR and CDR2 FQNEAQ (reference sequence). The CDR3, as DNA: TGTGCCAGCAGCATTACCAATGAGCAGTTCTTC. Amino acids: CASSITNEQFF.

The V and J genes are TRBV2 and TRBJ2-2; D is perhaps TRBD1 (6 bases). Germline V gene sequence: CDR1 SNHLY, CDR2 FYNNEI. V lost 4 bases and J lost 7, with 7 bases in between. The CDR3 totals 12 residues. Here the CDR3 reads CASSARGGELFF. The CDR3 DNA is TGTGCCAGCAGTGCCAGGGGCGGGGAGCTGTTTTTT.

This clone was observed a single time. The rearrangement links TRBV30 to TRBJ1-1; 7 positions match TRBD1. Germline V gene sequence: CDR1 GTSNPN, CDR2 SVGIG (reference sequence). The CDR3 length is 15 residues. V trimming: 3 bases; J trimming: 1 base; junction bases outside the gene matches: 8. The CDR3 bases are TGTGCCTGGAGCGTATTTGGACAGGCGAACACTGAAGCTTTCTTT. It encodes CAWSVFGQANTEAFF. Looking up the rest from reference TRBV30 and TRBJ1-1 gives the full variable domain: SQTIHQWPATLVQPVGSPLSLECTVEGTSNPNLYWYRQAAGRGLQLLFYSVGIGQISSEVPQNLSASRPQDRQFILSSKKLLLSDSGFYLCAWSVFGQANTEAFFGQGTRLTVV.

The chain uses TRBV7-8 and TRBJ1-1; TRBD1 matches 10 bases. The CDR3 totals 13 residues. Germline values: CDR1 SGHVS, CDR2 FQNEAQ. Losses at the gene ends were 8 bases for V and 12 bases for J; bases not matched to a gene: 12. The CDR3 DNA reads TGTGCCAGCTTACACGTAGGGACAGGGGAAACTTTCTTT. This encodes CASLHVGTGETFF.

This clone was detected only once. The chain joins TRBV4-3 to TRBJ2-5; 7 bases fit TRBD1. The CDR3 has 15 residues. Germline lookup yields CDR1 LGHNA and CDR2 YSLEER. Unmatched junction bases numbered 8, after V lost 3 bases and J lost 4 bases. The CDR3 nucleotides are TGCGCCAGCAGCCAGACTATGACAGGGCCAGAGACCCAGTACTTC. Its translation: CASSQTMTGPETQYF.

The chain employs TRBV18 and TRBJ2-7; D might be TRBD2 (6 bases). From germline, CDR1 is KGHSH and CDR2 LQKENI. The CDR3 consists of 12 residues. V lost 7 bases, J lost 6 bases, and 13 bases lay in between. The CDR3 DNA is TGTGCCAGCTTTCCAGGGACTGGCGAGCAGTACTTC. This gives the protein CASFPGTGEQYF.